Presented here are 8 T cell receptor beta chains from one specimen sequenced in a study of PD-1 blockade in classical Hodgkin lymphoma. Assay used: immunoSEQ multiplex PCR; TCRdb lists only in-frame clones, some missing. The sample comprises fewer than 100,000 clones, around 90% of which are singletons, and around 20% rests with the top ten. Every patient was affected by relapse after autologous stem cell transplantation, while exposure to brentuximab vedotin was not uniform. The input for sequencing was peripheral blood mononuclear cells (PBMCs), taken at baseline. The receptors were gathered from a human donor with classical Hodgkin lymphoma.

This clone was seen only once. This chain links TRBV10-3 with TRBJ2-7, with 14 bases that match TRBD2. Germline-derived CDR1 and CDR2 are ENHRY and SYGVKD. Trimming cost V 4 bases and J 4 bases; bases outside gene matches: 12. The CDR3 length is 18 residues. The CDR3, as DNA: TGTGCCATCAGTGGAAGGGGGACTAGCGGGAGTAATTGGTACGAGCAGTACTTC. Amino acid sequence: CAISGRGTSGSNWYEQYF.

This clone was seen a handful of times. The chain's CDR3 is CASSETEQGPYGYTF. CDR3 DNA sequence: TGCGCCAGCAGTGAGACGGAACAGGGCCCCTATGGCTACACCTTC. V gene TRBV10-2 combines with J gene TRBJ1-2, with D possibly matching TRBD1 (6 bases). The CDR3 runs 15 residues. Germline V gene lookup returns CDR1 WSHSY and CDR2 SAAADI. Trimming stripped 2 bases from V and 4 bases from J, with 14 bases between.

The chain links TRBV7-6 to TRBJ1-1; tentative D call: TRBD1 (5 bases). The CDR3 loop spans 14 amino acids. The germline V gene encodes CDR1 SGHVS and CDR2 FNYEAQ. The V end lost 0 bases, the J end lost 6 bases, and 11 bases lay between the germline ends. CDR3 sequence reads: CASSLAGGKAEAFF. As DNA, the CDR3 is TGTGCCAGCAGCTTAGCGGGGGGTAAGGCTGAAGCTTTCTTT.

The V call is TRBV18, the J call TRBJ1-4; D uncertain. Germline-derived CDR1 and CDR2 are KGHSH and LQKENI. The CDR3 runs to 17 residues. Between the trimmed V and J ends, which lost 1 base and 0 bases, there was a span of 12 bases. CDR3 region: CASSPRPRGATNEKLFF. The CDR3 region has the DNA TGTGCCAGCTCACCACGACCTCGGGGAGCAACTAATGAAAAACTGTTTTTT. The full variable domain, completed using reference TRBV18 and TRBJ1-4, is NAGVMQNPRHLVRRRGQEARLRCSPMKGHSHVYWYRQLPEEGLKFMVYLQKENIIDESGMPKERFSAEFPKEGPSILRIQQVVRGDSAAYFCASSPRPRGATNEKLFFGSGTQLSVL.

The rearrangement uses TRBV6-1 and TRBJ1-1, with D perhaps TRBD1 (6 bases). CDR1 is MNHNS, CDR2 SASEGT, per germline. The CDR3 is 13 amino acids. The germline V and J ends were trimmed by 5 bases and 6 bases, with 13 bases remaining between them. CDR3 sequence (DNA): TGTGCCAGCAGTTCCCAGGGGTGGCCTGAAGCTTTCTTT. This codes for CASSSQGWPEAFF.

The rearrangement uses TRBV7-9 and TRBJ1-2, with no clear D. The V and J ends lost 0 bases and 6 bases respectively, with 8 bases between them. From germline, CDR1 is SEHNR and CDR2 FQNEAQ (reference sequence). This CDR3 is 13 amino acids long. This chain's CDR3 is CASSLAGSNGYTF. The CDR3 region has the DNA TGTGCCAGCAGCTTAGCGGGGAGTAATGGCTACACCTTC.

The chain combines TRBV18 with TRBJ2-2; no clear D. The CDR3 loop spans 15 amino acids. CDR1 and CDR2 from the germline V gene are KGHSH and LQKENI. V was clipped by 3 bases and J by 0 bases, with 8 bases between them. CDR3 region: CASSPYRTNTGELFF. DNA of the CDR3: TGTGCCAGCTCACCTTACCGGACGAACACCGGGGAGCTGTTTTTT.

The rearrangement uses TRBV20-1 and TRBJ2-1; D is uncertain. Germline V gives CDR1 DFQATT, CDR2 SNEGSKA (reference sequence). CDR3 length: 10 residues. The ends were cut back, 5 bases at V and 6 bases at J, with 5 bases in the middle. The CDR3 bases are TGCAGTGCTCGATCCAATGAGCAGTTCTTC. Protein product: CSARSNEQFF.